The rows below give T cell receptor beta chains drawn from one sample of a study of spatial heterogeneity in lung cancer. MiXCR, run by TCRdb on the 5' RACE reads, gives a single entry per CDR3 protein. The sample holds tens of thousands of distinct CDR3 sequences, roughly 5.6% seen once. The sequencing here drew on PBMCs, taken at surgery. Receptors originate from a female donor with early-stage non-small cell lung cancer. CDR3s include the opening cysteine and the closing phenylalanine or tryptophan. D genes are given only for firm matches. Clone size, where shown, is once, few, many, or a class for clones that have expanded.

V: TRBV2
size: many
D: TRBD2
J: TRBJ2-5
CDR3: CASGGGRTPETQYF
DNA: TGTGCCAGCGGGGGGGGTAGGACCCCGGAGACCCAGTACTTC

V: TRBV12-3/TRBV12-4
size: many
D: TRBD1
J: TRBJ1-2
CDR3: CASSPSLGGEPGGYTF
DNA: TGTGCCAGCAGTCCGTCTTTAGGGGGCGAACCCGGGGGCTACACCTTC

V: TRBV9
size: many
D: -
J: TRBJ1-2
CDR3: CASSVATGGYYYGYTF
DNA: TGTGCCAGCAGCGTAGCTACGGGAGGCTATTACTATGGCTACACCTTC

V: TRBV11-2
size: many
D: -
J: TRBJ2-7
CDR3: CASSLYRVGYEQYF
DNA: TGTGCCAGCAGCTTGTACAGGGTTGGCTACGAGCAGTACTTC

V: TRBV14
size: many
D: TRBD1
J: TRBJ1-6
CDR3: CASSQRAGTENSPLHF
DNA: TGTGCCAGCAGCCAGAGAGCCGGGACAGAAAATTCACCCCTCCACTTT

V: TRBV28
size: -
D: -
J: TRBJ2-2
CDR3: CASSVPRLGGAGELFF
DNA: TGTGCCAGCAGTGTACCCAGACTAGGAGGGGCCGGGGAGCTGTTTTTT

V: TRBV5-1
size: many
D: -
J: TRBJ2-1
CDR3: CASSLTSPNEQFF
DNA: TGCGCCAGCAGCTTGACTAGCCCCAATGAGCAGTTCTTC

V: TRBV11-2
size: many
D: -
J: TRBJ2-7
CDR3: CASSSRPPTLEQYF
DNA: TGTGCCAGCAGCTCACGCCCCCCGACCCTCGAGCAGTACTTC

V: TRBV11-2
size: many
D: -
J: TRBJ1-1
CDR3: CASSSINRATEAFF
DNA: TGTGCCAGCAGCTCCATAAACAGGGCCACTGAAGCTTTCTTT

V: TRBV20-1
size: many
D: -
J: TRBJ1-5
CDR3: CSATDLLSQHF
DNA: TGCAGTGCTACGGACCTTCTATCCCAGCATTTT

V: TRBV10-3
size: -
D: -
J: TRBJ1-1
CDR3: CAAKGQLNTEAFF
DNA: TGTGCGGCTAAGGGACAACTTAACACTGAAGCTTTCTTT

V: TRBV19
size: -
D: TRBD1
J: TRBJ1-2
CDR3: CASNRGNNNYGYTF
DNA: TGTGCCAGTAACAGGGGAAATAATAACTATGGCTACACCTTC

V: TRBV12-3/TRBV12-4
size: many
D: TRBD1
J: TRBJ1-2
CDR3: CASTVPYRTGGYGYTF
DNA: TGTGCCAGCACGGTACCCTATAGGACAGGGGGCTATGGCTACACCTTC

V: TRBV7-2
size: many
D: -
J: TRBJ2-5
CDR3: CASSPRPGSF
DNA: TGTGCCAGCAGCCCACGCCCGGGAAGCTTC

V: TRBV20-1
size: -
D: -
J: TRBJ2-7
CDR3: CSAKESGNEQYF
DNA: TGCAGTGCTAAGGAGTCGGGCAACGAGCAGTACTTC

V: TRBV28
size: many
D: -
J: TRBJ1-3
CDR3: CASSLWTDSGNTIYF
DNA: TGTGCCAGCAGTTTGTGGACAGACTCTGGAAACACCATATATTTT

V: TRBV20-1
size: many
D: -
J: TRBJ2-3
CDR3: CSASPGAGDTQYF
DNA: TGCAGTGCTAGCCCCGGGGCGGGAGATACGCAGTATTTT

V: TRBV6-2/TRBV6-3
size: many
D: -
J: TRBJ2-5
CDR3: CASEQETQYF
DNA: TGTGCCAGCGAACAAGAGACCCAGTACTTC

V: TRBV7-9
size: many
D: -
J: TRBJ1-5
CDR3: CASSHTGPGNQPQHF
DNA: TGTGCCAGCAGCCATACAGGGCCGGGGAATCAGCCCCAGCATTTT

V: TRBV7-2
size: many
D: -
J: TRBJ2-5
CDR3: CASSVRGETQYF
DNA: TGTGCCAGCAGCGTCAGGGGAGAGACCCAGTACTTC

V: TRBV7-8
size: few
D: -
J: TRBJ1-1
CDR3: CASSPRAGPGTEAFF
DNA: TGTGCCAGCAGCCCCAGAGCAGGGCCGGGGACTGAAGCTTTCTTT

V: TRBV6-2/TRBV6-3
size: many
D: -
J: TRBJ2-2
CDR3: CASSYTGTGELFF
DNA: TGTGCCAGCAGTTACACGGGGACCGGGGAGCTGTTTTTT

V: TRBV20-1
size: many
D: -
J: TRBJ1-1
CDR3: CSAANRESVPEAFF
DNA: TGCAGTGCTGCCAACAGGGAATCCGTCCCTGAAGCTTTCTTT

V: TRBV2
size: -
D: -
J: TRBJ1-5
CDR3: CASRAQGDQPQHF
DNA: TGTGCCAGCAGGGCACAGGGAGACCAGCCCCAGCATTTT

V: TRBV14
size: -
D: -
J: TRBJ2-7
CDR3: CASSLFPWGHEQYF
DNA: TGTGCCAGCAGCCTCTTTCCATGGGGCCACGAGCAGTACTTC

V: TRBV12-3/TRBV12-4
size: many
D: TRBD2
J: TRBJ2-2
CDR3: CASSRLAGKVGTGELFF
DNA: TGTGCCAGCAGTAGACTAGCGGGGAAGGTGGGCACCGGGGAGCTGTTTTTT

V: TRBV5-1
size: many
D: -
J: TRBJ2-2
CDR3: CASSLPTRNTGELFF
DNA: TGCGCCAGCAGCTTACCGACCCGGAACACCGGGGAGCTGTTTTTT

V: TRBV3-1
size: many
D: -
J: TRBJ1-2
CDR3: CASSQEIDGYTF
DNA: TGTGCCAGCAGCCAAGAAATCGATGGCTACACCTTC

V: TRBV7-8
size: few
D: TRBD1
J: TRBJ1-2
CDR3: CASSPGQGYGYTF
DNA: TGTGCCAGCAGCCCGGGACAGGGGTACGGCTACACCTTC

V: TRBV6-5
size: many
D: TRBD2
J: TRBJ2-3
CDR3: CASSPLGLAGDRDTQYF
DNA: TGTGCCAGCAGTCCCCTCGGACTAGCGGGGGACAGAGATACGCAGTATTTT

V: TRBV2
size: many
D: -
J: TRBJ1-1
CDR3: CASSDEGGETEAFF
DNA: TGTGCCAGCAGTGATGAGGGGGGTGAAACTGAAGCTTTCTTT

V: TRBV12-3/TRBV12-4
size: many
D: TRBD1
J: TRBJ2-2
CDR3: CASRPMDRVAGELFF
DNA: TGTGCCAGCAGGCCGATGGACAGGGTCGCCGGGGAGCTGTTTTTT

V: TRBV2
size: few
D: -
J: TRBJ1-3
CDR3: CASSEAWAGALYSGNTIYF
DNA: TGTGCCAGCAGTGAAGCATGGGCAGGGGCCCTTTACTCTGGAAACACCATATATTTT

V: TRBV20-1
size: many
D: -
J: TRBJ2-6
CDR3: CSASQGPLDGANVLTF
DNA: TGCAGTGCTAGTCAGGGCCCACTGGATGGGGCCAACGTCCTGACTTTC

V: TRBV30
size: many
D: -
J: TRBJ2-3
CDR3: CAWRPRAASPNTQYF
DNA: TGTGCCTGGAGGCCTAGGGCCGCCTCGCCGAATACGCAGTATTTT

V: TRBV7-2
size: many
D: -
J: TRBJ2-3
CDR3: CASSRIGGTDTQYF
DNA: TGTGCCAGCAGCCGTATCGGGGGCACAGATACGCAGTATTTT

V: TRBV5-1
size: many
D: -
J: TRBJ1-4
CDR3: CASSLGGASGEKLFF
DNA: TGCGCCAGCAGCTTGGGAGGGGCCAGTGGTGAAAAACTGTTTTTT

V: TRBV28
size: many
D: -
J: TRBJ2-5
CDR3: CASSSPSDQATQYF
DNA: TGTGCCAGCAGTTCCCCCTCGGATCAGGCGACCCAGTACTTC

V: TRBV12-3/TRBV12-4
size: many
D: TRBD1
J: TRBJ2-1
CDR3: CASSPGGSKAGNEQFF
DNA: TGTGCCAGCAGCCCAGGGGGCTCTAAGGCAGGCAATGAGCAGTTCTTC

V: TRBV7-2
size: few
D: TRBD1
J: TRBJ2-2
CDR3: CASSRDRAGELFF
DNA: TGTGCCAGCAGCCGTGACAGGGCCGGGGAGCTGTTTTTT

V: TRBV28
size: few
D: -
J: TRBJ2-1
CDR3: CASKGVAWASAWFF
DNA: TGTGCCAGCAAGGGAGTAGCGTGGGCCTCAGCATGGTTCTTC

V: TRBV29-1
size: -
D: -
J: TRBJ2-3
CDR3: CSVDELNTDTQYF
DNA: TGCAGCGTTGATGAGCTCAACACAGATACGCAGTATTTT

V: TRBV29-1
size: many
D: TRBD2
J: TRBJ2-7
CDR3: CSVGPGLAGVGEQYF
DNA: TGCAGCGTTGGCCCTGGACTAGCGGGAGTCGGCGAGCAGTACTTC

V: TRBV3-1
size: many
D: TRBD2
J: TRBJ2-3
CDR3: CASSRLRRGGTDTQYF
DNA: TGTGCCAGCAGTCGCCTCCGTCGGGGGGGCACAGATACGCAGTATTTT

V: TRBV5-4
size: few
D: -
J: TRBJ1-1
CDR3: CATAGFMNTEAFF
DNA: TGTGCCACCGCTGGCTTCATGAACACTGAAGCTTTCTTT

V: TRBV9
size: -
D: TRBD1
J: TRBJ1-6
CDR3: CAPNQGEDQRPNSPLHF
DNA: TGTGCCCCGAACCAGGGGGAGGATCAACGTCCAAATTCACCCCTCCACTTT

V: TRBV3-1
size: many
D: TRBD2
J: TRBJ2-7
CDR3: CASSGGTSASYEQYF
DNA: TGTGCCAGCAGCGGGGGGACTAGCGCCTCCTACGAGCAGTACTTC

V: TRBV7-2
size: many
D: TRBD2
J: TRBJ2-5
CDR3: CASSPASGLAGAQYF
DNA: TGTGCCAGCAGCCCAGCCTCGGGACTAGCGGGAGCCCAGTACTTC

V: TRBV6-1
size: many
D: -
J: TRBJ1-5
CDR3: CASSALGGGGRGHQPQHF
DNA: TGTGCCAGCAGTGCTCTGGGCGGAGGCGGACGGGGTCATCAGCCCCAGCATTTT

V: TRBV7-8
size: medium-sized
D: TRBD2
J: TRBJ2-3
CDR3: CASSSAGEFVTQYF
DNA: TGTGCCAGCAGTTCGGCGGGGGAATTTGTTACGCAGTATTTT

V: TRBV7-2
size: many
D: TRBD1
J: TRBJ1-2
CDR3: CASSLGTGGYYGYTF
DNA: TGTGCCAGCAGCTTAGGGACAGGGGGATACTATGGCTACACCTTC

V: TRBV3-1
size: few
D: -
J: TRBJ2-1
CDR3: CASSDPPDNEQFF
DNA: TGTGCCAGCTCCGACCCCCCCGACAATGAGCAGTTCTTC

V: TRBV5-6
size: many
D: -
J: TRBJ2-5
CDR3: CASSFSPKETQYF
DNA: TGTGCCAGCAGCTTTAGCCCGAAAGAGACCCAGTACTTC

V: TRBV27
size: many
D: -
J: TRBJ1-1
CDR3: CASSFGPNTEAFF
DNA: TGTGCCAGCAGTTTCGGCCCGAACACTGAAGCTTTCTTT

V: TRBV29-1
size: many
D: TRBD1
J: TRBJ2-7
CDR3: CSTRTGNEQYF
DNA: TGCAGCACTAGGACAGGGAACGAGCAGTACTTC

V: TRBV28
size: few
D: TRBD1
J: TRBJ1-2
CDR3: CASSSDSGQSVNYGYTF
DNA: TGTGCCAGCAGTTCGGATTCGGGACAGAGTGTTAACTATGGCTACACCTTC

V: TRBV16
size: -
D: -
J: TRBJ2-7
CDR3: CASKSQGPAPLYEQYF
DNA: TGTGCCAGCAAGTCTCAAGGCCCTGCCCCTCTCTACGAGCAGTACTTC

V: TRBV2
size: few
D: -
J: TRBJ2-7
CDR3: CASSPAGEQYF
DNA: TGTGCCAGCAGTCCTGCGGGCGAGCAGTACTTC

V: TRBV10-3
size: -
D: TRBD2
J: TRBJ2-7
CDR3: CAISESLAGNNSYEQYF
DNA: TGTGCCATCAGTGAGTCGCTAGCGGGCAACAACTCCTACGAGCAGTACTTC